This T cell receptor beta chain comes out of a study of cytomegalovirus exposure and HLA in healthy donors. Study as a whole: A prior study identified approximately 110 million unique TCR beta sequences from about 180 million T cells.

It was with 60 Vbeta and 13 Jbeta primers that the PCR ran. Sequencing used immunoSEQ multiplex PCR; TCRdb keeps in-frame clones, though not all of them. The sample records approximately 74,000 clones, approximately 71% being singletons. In regard to this clone: The antigen is not known.

Overall study results and limits: The authors enumerated 150 to 200 TCR beta chains as linked to cytomegalovirus. Analyses of presence/absence relied on an assumption of roughly uniform sequencing depth across donors.

The source is a man in his fifties or sixties in good health and CMV-seropositive. The sequenced material came from PBMCs.

The CDR3 protein is CASSSLLAGRSYEQYF. DNA of the CDR3: TGTGCCAGCAGTTCCTTGTTGGCAGGGAGGTCCTACGAGCAGTACTTC. The chain has TRBV28 and TRBJ2-7, with a tentative D call TRBD2 (6 bases). V gave up 4 bases and J gave up 1 base, with 17 bases separating them. Germline CDR1 reads MDHEN; CDR2 reads SYDVKM. The CDR3 is 16 amino acids.